This T cell receptor beta chain was sequenced during a study of blood T cell repertoires in COVID-19. The trim removed 4 bases at V and 3 bases at J, leaving 14 bases unmatched. This CDR3 has 17 amino acids. Germline CDR1 MGHRA, CDR2 YSYEKL. Donors in Cohort 3 who had recovered were those with two negative PCRs, healthcare professional clearance, or resolution of their symptoms. TCRdb's table, derived via immunoSEQ multiplex PCR, lists solely in-frame clones and lacks some. In the table there are fewer than 500,000 clones, 80% to 90% of which are singletons. Sample: PBMCs or T cells enriched from blood (not recorded which). The TCR originated in a young man who had recovered from COVID-19. The V gene is TRBV4-1, the J gene TRBJ1-2, with 7 bases that match TRBD1. The CDR3 DNA is TGCGCCAGCAGCCGAGGACAGGAGGAGAGGGCCTACTATGGCTACACCTTC. Encoded protein: CASSRGQEERAYYGYTF.